This TCR beta chain originates from a study of shared clonotypes between healthy human individuals. CD8 memory was a combination of CD45RO+ cells and CCR7-negative CD45RA+ TemRA cells. Whole-study results and caveats: Relative to clonotypes present in all four donors, those not shared had lower generation probabilities.

V dropped 9 bases and J dropped 0 bases, with 20 bases sitting between them. The length of the CDR3 is 16 residues. In germline, CDR1 is SNHLY, CDR2 FYNNEI. Here immunoSEQ multiplex PCR was the method, and the copy in TCRdb shows in-frame clones only, minus some. The sample lists 85,000 to 100,000 clones; roughly 69% were seen once. Note on this clone: Its antigen is not identified.

The V call is TRBV2, the J call TRBJ1-2; D possibly corresponds to TRBD1 (5 bases). The clonotype was recovered from a man aged 30-40 years in good health. The sample consisted of memory CD8+ T cells sorted from blood. The subset denotes: CD45RO+ cells pooled with CCR7-negative TemRA cells. CDR3 region: CARAEGHILPNYGYTF. The CDR3 DNA follows: TGTGCCAGAGCGGAAGGACACATACTTCCTAACTATGGCTACACCTTC.